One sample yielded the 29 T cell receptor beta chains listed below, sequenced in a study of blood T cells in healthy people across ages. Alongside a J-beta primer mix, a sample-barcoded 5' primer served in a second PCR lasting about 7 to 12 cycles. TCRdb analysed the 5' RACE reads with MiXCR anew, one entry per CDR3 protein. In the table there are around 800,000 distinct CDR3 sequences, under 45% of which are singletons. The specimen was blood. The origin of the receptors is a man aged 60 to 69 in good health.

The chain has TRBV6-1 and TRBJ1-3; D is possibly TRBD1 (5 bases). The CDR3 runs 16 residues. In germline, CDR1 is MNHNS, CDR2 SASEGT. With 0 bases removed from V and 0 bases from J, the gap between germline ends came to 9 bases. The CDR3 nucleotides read TGTGCCAGCAGTGAAGCGGGGGGTTACTCTGGAAACACCATATATTTT. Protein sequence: CASSEAGGYSGNTIYF.

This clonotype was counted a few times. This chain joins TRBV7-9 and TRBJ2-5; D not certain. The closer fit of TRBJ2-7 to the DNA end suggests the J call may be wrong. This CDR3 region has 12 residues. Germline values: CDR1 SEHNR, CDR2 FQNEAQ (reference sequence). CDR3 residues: CASSPGVHEQYF. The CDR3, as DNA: TGTGCCAGCAGCCCGGGTGTCCACGAGCAGTACTTC.

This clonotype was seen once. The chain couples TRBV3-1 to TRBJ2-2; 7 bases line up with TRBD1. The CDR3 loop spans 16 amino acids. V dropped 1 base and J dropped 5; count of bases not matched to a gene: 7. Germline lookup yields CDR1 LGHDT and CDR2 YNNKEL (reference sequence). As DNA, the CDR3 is TGTGCCAGCAGCCAAGCCACGACAGGGTTGACCGGGGAGCTGTTTTTT. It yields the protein CASSQATTGLTGELFF. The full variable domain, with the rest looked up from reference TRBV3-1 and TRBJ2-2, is DTAVSQTPKYLVTQMGNDKSIKCEQNLGHDTMYWYKQDSKKFLKIMFSYNNKELIINETVPNRFSPKSPDKAHLNLHINSLELGDSAVYFCASSQATTGLTGELFFGEGSRLTVL.

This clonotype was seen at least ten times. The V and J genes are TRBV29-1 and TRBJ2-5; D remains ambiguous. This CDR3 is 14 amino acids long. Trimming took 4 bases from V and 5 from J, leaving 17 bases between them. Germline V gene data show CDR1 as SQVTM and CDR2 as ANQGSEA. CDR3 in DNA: TGCAGCGTTGCTGGGCTTTTGACAAAGGAGACCCAGTACTTC. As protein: CSVAGLLTKETQYF.

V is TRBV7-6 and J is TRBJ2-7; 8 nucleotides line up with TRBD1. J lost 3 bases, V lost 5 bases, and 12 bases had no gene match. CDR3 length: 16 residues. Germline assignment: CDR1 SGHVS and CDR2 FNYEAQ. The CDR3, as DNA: TGTGCCAGCAGCCCCCAATCCCGACAGGGGTTCTACGAGCAGTACTTC. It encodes CASSPQSRQGFYEQYF.

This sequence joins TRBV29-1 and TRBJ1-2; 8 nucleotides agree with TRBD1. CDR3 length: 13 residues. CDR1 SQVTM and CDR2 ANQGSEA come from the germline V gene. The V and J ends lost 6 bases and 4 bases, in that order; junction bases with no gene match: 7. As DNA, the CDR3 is TGCAGCGTCAGCCAGGGGGCAGCCTATGGCTACACCTTC. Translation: CSVSQGAAYGYTF.

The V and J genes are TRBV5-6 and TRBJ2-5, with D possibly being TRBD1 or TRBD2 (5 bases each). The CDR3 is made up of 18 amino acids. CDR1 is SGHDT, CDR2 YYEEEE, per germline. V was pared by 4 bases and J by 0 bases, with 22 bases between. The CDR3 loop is CASSPFQGTPGYQETQYF. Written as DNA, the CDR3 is TGTGCCAGCAGCCCATTCCAAGGGACCCCGGGTTACCAAGAGACCCAGTACTTC. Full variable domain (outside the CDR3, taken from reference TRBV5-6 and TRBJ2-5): DAGVTQSPTHLIKTRGQQVTLRCSPKSGHDTVSWYQQALGQGPQFIFQYYEEEERQRGNFPDRFSGHQFPNYSSELNVNALLLGDSALYLCASSPFQGTPGYQETQYFGPGTRLLVL.

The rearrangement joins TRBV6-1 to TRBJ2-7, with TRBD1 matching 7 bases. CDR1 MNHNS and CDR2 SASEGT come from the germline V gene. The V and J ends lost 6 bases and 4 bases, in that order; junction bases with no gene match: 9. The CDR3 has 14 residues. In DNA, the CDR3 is TGTGCCAGCAGCCTGAGGGGGCAGGTATACGAGCAGTACTTC. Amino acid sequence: CASSLRGQVYEQYF.

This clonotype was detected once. DNA of the CDR3: TGTGCCAGCAGTGAAGGCGGGTCAGGGGGGACTCTTAACTATGGCTACACCTTC. Its translation is CASSEGGSGGTLNYGYTF. The chain recombines TRBV6-1 with TRBJ1-2; TRBD1 aligns across 7 bases. V was pared by 1 base and J by 1 base, with 12 bases of the junction left unmatched. Germline V gene sequence: CDR1 MNHNS, CDR2 SASEGT. The CDR3 spans 18 residues.

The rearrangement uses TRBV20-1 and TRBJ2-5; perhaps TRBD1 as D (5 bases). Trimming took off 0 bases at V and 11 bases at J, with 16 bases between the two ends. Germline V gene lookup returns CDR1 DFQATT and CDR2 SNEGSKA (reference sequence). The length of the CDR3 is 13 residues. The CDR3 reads CSARDGANDEQYF. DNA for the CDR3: TGCAGTGCTAGAGATGGGGCGAACGATGAGCAGTACTTC.

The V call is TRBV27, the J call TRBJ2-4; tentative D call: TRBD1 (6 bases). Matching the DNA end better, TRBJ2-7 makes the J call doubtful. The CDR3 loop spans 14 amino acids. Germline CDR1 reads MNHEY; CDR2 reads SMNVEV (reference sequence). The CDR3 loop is CASSRIGGPYEQYF. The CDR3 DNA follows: TGTGCCAGCAGTCGGATTGGGGGCCCCTACGAGCAGTACTTC.

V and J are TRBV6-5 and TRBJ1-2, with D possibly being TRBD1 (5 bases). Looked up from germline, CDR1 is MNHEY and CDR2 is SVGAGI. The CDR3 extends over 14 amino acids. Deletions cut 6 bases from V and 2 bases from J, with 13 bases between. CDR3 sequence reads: CASRVNRRNYGYTF. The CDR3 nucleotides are TGTGCCAGCAGGGTAAACAGGAGGAACTATGGCTACACCTTC.

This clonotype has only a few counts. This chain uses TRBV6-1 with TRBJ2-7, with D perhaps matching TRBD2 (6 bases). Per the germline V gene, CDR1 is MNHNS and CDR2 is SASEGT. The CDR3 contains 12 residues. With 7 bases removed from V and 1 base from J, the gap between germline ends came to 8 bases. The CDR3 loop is CASTGESYEQYF. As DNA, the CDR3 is TGTGCCAGCACGGGGGAGTCCTACGAGCAGTACTTC.

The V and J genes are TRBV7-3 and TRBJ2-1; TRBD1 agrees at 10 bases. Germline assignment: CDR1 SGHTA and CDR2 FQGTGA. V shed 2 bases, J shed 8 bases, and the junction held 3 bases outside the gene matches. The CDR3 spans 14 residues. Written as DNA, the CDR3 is TGTGCCAGCAGCTTAGGGACAGGGGTGTATGAGCAGTTCTTC. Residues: CASSLGTGVYEQFF.

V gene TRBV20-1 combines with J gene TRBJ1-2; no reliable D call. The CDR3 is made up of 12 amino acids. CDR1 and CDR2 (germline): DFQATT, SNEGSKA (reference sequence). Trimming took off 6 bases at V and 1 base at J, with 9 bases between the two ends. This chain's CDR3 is CSARGSNYGYTF. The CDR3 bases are TGCAGTGCCCGAGGGAGTAACTATGGCTACACCTTC.

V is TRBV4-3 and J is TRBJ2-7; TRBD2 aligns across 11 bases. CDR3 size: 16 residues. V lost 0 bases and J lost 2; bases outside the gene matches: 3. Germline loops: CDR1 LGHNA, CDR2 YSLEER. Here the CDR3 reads CASSQELLAGAYEQYF. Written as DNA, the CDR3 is TGCGCCAGCAGCCAAGAACTACTAGCGGGAGCCTACGAGCAGTACTTC.

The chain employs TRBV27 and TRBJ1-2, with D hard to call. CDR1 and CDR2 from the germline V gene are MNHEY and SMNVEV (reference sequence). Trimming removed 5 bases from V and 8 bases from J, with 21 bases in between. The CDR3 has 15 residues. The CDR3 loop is CASSDLQIFPMGYTF. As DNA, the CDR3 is TGTGCCAGCAGTGATCTCCAGATCTTCCCGATGGGCTACACCTTC.

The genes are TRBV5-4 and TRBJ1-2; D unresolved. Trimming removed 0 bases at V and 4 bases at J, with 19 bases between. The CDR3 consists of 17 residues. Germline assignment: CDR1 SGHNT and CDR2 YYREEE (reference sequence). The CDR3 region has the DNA TGTGCCAGCAGCTTGGGGGCTTACCATGGTACCTCCTATGGCTACACCTTC. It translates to CASSLGAYHGTSYGYTF.

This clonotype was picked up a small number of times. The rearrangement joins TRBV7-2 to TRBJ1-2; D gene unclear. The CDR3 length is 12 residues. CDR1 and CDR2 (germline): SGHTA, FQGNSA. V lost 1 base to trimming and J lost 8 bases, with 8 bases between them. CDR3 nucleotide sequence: TGTGCCAGCAGCTTAGTTCTCAGCGGCTACACCTTC. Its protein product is CASSLVLSGYTF.

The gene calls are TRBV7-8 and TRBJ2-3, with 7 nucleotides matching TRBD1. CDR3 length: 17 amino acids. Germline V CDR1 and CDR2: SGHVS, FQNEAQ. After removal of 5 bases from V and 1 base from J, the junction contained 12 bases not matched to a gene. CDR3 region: CASSLRPPGQGTDTQYF. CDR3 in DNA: TGTGCCAGCAGCCTCCGCCCGCCAGGACAGGGCACAGATACGCAGTATTTT.

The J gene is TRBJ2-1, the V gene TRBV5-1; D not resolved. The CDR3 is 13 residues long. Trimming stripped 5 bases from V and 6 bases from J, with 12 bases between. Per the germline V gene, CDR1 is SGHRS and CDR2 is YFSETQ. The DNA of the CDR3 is TGCGCCAGCAGTACCCAGCATCCCAATGAGCAGTTCTTC. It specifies CASSTQHPNEQFF.

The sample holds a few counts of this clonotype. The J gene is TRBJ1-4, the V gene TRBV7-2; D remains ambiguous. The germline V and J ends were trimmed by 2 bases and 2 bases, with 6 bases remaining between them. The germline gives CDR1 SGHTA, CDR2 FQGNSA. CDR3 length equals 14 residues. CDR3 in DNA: TGTGCCAGCAGCTTAAAGTTTACTAATGAAAAACTGTTTTTT. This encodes CASSLKFTNEKLFF.

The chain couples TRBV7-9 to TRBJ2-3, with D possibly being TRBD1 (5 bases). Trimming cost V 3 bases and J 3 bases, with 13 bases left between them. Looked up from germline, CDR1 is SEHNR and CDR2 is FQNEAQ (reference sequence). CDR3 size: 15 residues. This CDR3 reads CASSFDSDTTDTQYF. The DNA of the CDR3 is TGTGCCAGCAGCTTCGACAGTGACACTACAGATACGCAGTATTTT.

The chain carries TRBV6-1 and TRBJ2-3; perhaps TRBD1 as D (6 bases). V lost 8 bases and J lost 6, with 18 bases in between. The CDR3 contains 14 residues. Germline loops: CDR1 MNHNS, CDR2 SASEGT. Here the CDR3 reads CASGGHTRGDTQYF. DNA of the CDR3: TGTGCCAGCGGGGGACACACACGAGGTGATACGCAGTATTTT.

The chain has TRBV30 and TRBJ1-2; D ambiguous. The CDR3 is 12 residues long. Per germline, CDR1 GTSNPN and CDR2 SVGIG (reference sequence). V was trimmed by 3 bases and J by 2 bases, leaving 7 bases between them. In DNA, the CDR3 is TGTGCCTGGAGCGATAGCAACTATGGCTACACCTTC. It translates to CAWSDSNYGYTF.

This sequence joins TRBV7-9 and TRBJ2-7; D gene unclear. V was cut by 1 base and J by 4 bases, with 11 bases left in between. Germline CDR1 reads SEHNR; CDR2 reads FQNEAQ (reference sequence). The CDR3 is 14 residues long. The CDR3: CASSLGYSSYEQYF. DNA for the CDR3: TGTGCCAGCAGCTTAGGATACAGTTCATACGAGCAGTACTTC.

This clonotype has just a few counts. As DNA, the CDR3 is TGTGCCAGCAGCGACGGACTAGCGGGGGTATCGGGGACCCAGTACTTC. Amino acids: CASSDGLAGVSGTQYF. The chain carries TRBV9 and TRBJ2-5, with TRBD2 matching 13 bases. V was pared by 3 bases and J by 7 bases, with 9 bases of the junction left unmatched. The germline gives CDR1 SGDLS, CDR2 YYNGEE. The CDR3 is 16 amino acids.

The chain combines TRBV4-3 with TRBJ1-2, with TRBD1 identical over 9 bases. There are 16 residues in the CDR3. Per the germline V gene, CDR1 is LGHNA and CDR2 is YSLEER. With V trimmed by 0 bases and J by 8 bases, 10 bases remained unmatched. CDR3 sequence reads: CASSQDVQGASRGYTF. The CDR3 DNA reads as TGCGCCAGCAGCCAAGATGTACAGGGGGCCTCCAGAGGCTACACCTTC.

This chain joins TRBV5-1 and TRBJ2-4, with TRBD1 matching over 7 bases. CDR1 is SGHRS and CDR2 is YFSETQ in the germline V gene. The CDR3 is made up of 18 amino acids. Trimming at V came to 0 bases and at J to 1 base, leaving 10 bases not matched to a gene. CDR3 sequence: CASSLAVGQRVAKNIQYF. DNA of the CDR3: TGCGCCAGCAGCTTGGCGGTGGGACAGAGAGTGGCCAAAAACATTCAGTACTTC.